The 8 T cell receptor beta chains given below trace back to one sample, sequenced in a study of CD8 T cells in Susac syndrome. After extraction with the RNeasy kit, about 0.45 to 1 ug of the RNA was reverse transcribed using random hexamers. TCRdb itself ran the immunoSEQ multiplex PCR reads through MiXCR, one entry per CDR3 protein. The repertoire includes a few hundred thousand distinct CDR3 sequences, approximately 81% of them detected once, and over 0.095% sits in the top ten. The specimen was CD8+ T cells from PBMCs. Receptor source: a human donor with multiple sclerosis.

J is TRBJ2-3 and V is TRBV28; possible D gene TRBD2, 5 bases. V shed 3 bases and J shed 2 bases, with 18 bases lying between them. Germline CDR1 MDHEN, CDR2 SYDVKM. The CDR3 loop spans 17 amino acids. The CDR3 loop reads CASSLVEDFSPTDTQYF. CDR3 nucleotide sequence: TGTGCCAGCAGTTTGGTAGAGGACTTTTCCCCCACAGATACGCAGTATTTT.

The rearrangement uses TRBV9 and TRBJ2-3, with TRBD2 matching over 7 bases. Germline assignment: CDR1 SGDLS and CDR2 YYNGEE. This CDR3 has 18 residues. J was trimmed by 0 bases and V by 3 bases; bases with no gene match: 13. CDR3 sequence reads: CASSGGMDWRGSTDTQYF. CDR3 DNA sequence: TGTGCCAGCAGCGGAGGCATGGATTGGCGGGGGAGCACAGATACGCAGTATTTT.

The gene calls are TRBV7-9 and TRBJ2-7, with TRBD2 identical over 9 bases. J gave up 2 bases and V 4 bases, and 9 bases lay outside the gene matches. This CDR3 is 16 amino acids long. From germline, CDR1 is SEHNR and CDR2 FQNEAQ (reference sequence). This CDR3 reads CASSSLVAGAPYEQYF. The CDR3 DNA reads TGTGCCAGCAGCTCACTTGTAGCGGGAGCTCCCTACGAGCAGTACTTC.

This sequence joins TRBV28 and TRBJ2-7, with 11 positions matching TRBD2. The CDR3 covers 19 residues. CDR1 is MDHEN and CDR2 is SYDVKM in the germline V gene. With 5 bases clipped from V and 2 bases from J, the junction kept 17 bases outside the gene matches. The CDR3 bases are TGTGCCAGCAGTGGATTTCAAAATACGGGACTAGCGGACACCTACGAGCAGTACTTC. As protein: CASSGFQNTGLADTYEQYF.

The J gene is TRBJ2-7, the V gene TRBV9; D uncertain. Germline V CDR1 and CDR2: SGDLS, YYNGEE. Trimming cost V 7 bases and J 6 bases, with 17 bases left between them. The CDR3 spans 13 residues. The CDR3 coding sequence is TGTGCCAGCTGGTTGGGCCGCAGGCGCGAGCAGTACTTC. Its translation: CASWLGRRREQYF.

V is TRBV27 and J is TRBJ2-1, with TRBD1 identical over 9 bases. The germline CDR1 and CDR2 sequences are MNHEY and SMNVEV (reference sequence). Unmatched junction bases numbered 10, after V lost 7 bases and J lost 6 bases. The CDR3 has 15 residues. The CDR3: CASTARDRAANEQFF. Here the CDR3 DNA reads TGTGCCAGCACCGCTAGGGACAGGGCTGCCAATGAGCAGTTCTTC.

The chain uses TRBV2 and TRBJ1-1, with D unresolved. Per the germline V gene, CDR1 is SNHLY and CDR2 is FYNNEI. The CDR3 consists of 11 residues. Trimming shortened V by 5 bases and J by 6 bases, and 7 bases separated the two germline ends. CDR3 DNA: TGTGCCAGCAGTTCCCCACCTGAAGCTTTCTTT. It is translated as CASSSPPEAFF.

This clonotype has more than one count but fewer than ten. The chain employs TRBV6-1 and TRBJ2-5, with 7 bases lining up with TRBD2. The trim removed 6 bases at V and 1 base at J, leaving 8 bases unmatched. Looked up from germline, CDR1 is MNHNS and CDR2 is SASEGT. The CDR3 totals 15 residues. This chain's CDR3 is CASSTWTRSQETQYF. DNA for the CDR3: TGTGCCAGCAGCACCTGGACTAGGAGCCAAGAGACCCAGTACTTC.